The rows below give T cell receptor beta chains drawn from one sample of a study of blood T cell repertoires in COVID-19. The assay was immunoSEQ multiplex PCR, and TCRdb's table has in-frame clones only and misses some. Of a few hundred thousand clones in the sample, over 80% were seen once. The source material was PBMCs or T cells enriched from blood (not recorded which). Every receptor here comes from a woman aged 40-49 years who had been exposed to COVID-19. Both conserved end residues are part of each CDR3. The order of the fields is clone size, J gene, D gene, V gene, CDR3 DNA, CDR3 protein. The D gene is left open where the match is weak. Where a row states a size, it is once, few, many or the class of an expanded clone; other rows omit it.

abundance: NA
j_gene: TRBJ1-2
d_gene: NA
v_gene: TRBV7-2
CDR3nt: TGTGCCAGCAGTCGCTCCTGGGCGCAGAACTATGGCTACACCTTC
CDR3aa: CASSRSWAQNYGYTF

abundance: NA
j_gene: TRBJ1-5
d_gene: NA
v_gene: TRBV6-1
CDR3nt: TGTGCCAGCAGTGCCAGAAGATGGGGGGATAATCAGCCCCAGCATTTT
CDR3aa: CASSARRWGDNQPQHF

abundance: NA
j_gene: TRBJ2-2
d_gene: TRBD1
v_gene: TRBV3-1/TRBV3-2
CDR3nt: TGTGCCAGCAGCTCCGACAGGGGGCGCGACACCGGGGAGCTGTTTTTT
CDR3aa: CASSSDRGRDTGELFF

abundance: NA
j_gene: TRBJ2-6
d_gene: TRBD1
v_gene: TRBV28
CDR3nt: TGTGCCAGCAGTTCTCGGACAGGGATAATAGCTGGGGCCAACGTCCTGACTTTC
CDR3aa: CASSSRTGIIAGANVLTF

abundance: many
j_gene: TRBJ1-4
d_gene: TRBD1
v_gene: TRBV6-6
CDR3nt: TGTGCCAGCAGGGGACCGGGACAGGACGAAAAACTGTTTTTT
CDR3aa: CASRGPGQDEKLFF

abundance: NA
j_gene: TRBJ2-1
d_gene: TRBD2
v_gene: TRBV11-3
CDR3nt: TGTGCCAGCAGCAAACATTTGGGGGGGGGACTAGCGGGATCTCATGAGCAGTTCTTC
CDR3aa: CASSKHLGGGLAGSHEQFF

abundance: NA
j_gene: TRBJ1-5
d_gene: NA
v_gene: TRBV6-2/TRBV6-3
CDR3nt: TGTGCCAGCAGTCGGATGGGCGATCAGCCCCAGCATTTT
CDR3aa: CASSRMGDQPQHF

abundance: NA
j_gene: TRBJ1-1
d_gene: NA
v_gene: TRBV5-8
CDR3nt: TGTGCCAGCGAGTGGAGGGGCACTAACACTGAAGCTTTCTTT
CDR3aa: CASEWRGTNTEAFF

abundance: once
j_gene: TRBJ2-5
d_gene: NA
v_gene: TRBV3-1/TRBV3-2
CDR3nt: TGTGCCAGCAGCCAAGATGGGCTTGGCTGCCCCCAAGAGACCCAGTACTTC
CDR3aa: CASSQDGLGCPQETQYF

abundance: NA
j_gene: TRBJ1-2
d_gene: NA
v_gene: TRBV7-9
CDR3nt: TGTGCCAGCAGCTTAGGTGTAGGGGCTAACTATGGCTACACCTTC
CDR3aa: CASSLGVGANYGYTF

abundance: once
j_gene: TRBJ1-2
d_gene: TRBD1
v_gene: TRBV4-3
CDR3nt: TGCGCCAGCAGCCGAACACCCGGGACAGGGGGCAGCCCGGGGGGCTATGGCTACACCTTC
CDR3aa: CASSRTPGTGGSPGGYGYTF

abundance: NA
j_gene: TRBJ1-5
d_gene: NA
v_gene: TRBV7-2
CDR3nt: TGTGCCAGCAGCTCTTTTGGGGAGAATCAGCCCCAGCATTTT
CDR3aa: CASSSFGENQPQHF

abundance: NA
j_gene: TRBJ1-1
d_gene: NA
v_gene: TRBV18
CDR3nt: TGTGCCAGCTCACCAGATCATCAGGCAATGAACACTGAAGCTTTCTTT
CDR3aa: CASSPDHQAMNTEAFF

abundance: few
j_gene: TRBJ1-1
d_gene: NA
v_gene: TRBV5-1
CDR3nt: TGCGCCAGCAACCTCCTTAGCGGGAGGAACACTGAAGCTTTCTTT
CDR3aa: CASNLLSGRNTEAFF

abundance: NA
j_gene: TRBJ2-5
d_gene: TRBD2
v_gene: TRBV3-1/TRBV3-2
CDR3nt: TGTGCCAGCAGTCAAGGCTGGGGCCTAAGCGGGGGCCAAGGGGAGACCCAGTACTTC
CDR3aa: CASSQGWGLSGGQGETQYF

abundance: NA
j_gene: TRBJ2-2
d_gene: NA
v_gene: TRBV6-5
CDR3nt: TGTGCCAGCATGGGTCGGGGGTCCTTCACCGGGGAGCTGTTTTTT
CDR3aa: CASMGRGSFTGELFF

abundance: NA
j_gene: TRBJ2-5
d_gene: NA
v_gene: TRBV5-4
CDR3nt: TGTGCCAGCAGCCCTGCGGGTGGCGAGACCCAGTACTTC
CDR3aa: CASSPAGGETQYF

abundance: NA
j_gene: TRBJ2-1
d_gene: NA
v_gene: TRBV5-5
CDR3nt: TGTGCCAGCAGCCGTGTCGCGAACAATGAGCAGTTCTTC
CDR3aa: CASSRVANNEQFF

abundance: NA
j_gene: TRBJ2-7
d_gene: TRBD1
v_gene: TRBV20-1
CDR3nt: TGCAGTGCTGCAGACAGGGACGAGCAGTACTTC
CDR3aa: CSAADRDEQYF

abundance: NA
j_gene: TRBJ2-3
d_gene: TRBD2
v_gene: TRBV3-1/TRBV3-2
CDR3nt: TGTGCCAGCAGCCAAACGGGACTAGCGGTGGGGAATACGCAGTATTTT
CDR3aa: CASSQTGLAVGNTQYF

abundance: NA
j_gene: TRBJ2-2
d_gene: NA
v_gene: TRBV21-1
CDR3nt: TGTGCCAGCAGCAAAGGAATAGCGGGAGGGAACACCGGGGAGCTGTTTTTT
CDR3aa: CASSKGIAGGNTGELFF

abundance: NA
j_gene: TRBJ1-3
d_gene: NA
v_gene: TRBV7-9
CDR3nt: TGTGCCAGCAGCACCCCGGGGGTAGGAAACACCATATATTTT
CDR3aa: CASSTPGVGNTIYF

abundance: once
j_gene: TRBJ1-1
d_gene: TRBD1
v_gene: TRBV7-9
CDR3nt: TGTGCCAGCAGCTTAGGGACAGGGGGAAGTCGAAACACTGAAGCTTTCTTT
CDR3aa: CASSLGTGGSRNTEAFF

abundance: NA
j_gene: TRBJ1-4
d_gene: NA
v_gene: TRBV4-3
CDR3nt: TGCGCCAGCAGCCAAGAATTAACCAACAGTGAAAAACTGTTTTTT
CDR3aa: CASSQELTNSEKLFF

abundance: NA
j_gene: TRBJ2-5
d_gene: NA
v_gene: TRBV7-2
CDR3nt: TGTGCCAGCAGATCACAAGAGACCCAGTACTTC
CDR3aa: CASRSQETQYF

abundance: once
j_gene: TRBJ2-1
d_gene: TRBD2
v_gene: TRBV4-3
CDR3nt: TGCGCCAGCAGCCAAGATGTTGGGGGGGGAGCCTACAATGAGCAGTTCTTC
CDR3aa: CASSQDVGGGAYNEQFF

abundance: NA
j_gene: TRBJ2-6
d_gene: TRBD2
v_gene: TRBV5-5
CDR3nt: TGTGCCAGCAGCTTGGAAACTAGCGGGGGTGTTGGGGCCAACGTCCTGACTTTC
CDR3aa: CASSLETSGGVGANVLTF

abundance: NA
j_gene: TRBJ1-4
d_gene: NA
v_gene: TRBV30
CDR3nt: TGTGCCTGGAGTCCGGTGGGGGCAGGGAAGAATGAAAAACTGTTTTTT
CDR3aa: CAWSPVGAGKNEKLFF

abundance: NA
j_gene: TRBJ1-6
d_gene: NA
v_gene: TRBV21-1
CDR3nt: TGTGCCAGCACCAGGGGGATTCAGGGTTCACCCCTCCACTTT
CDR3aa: CASTRGIQGSPLHF

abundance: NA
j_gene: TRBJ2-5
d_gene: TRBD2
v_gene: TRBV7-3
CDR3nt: TGTGCCAGCAGCTTAGCGGGACTAGTTGGAGAGACCCAGTACTTC
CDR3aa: CASSLAGLVGETQYF

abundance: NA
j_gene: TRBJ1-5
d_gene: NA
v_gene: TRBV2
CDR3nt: TGTGCCAGCAGTAGGGAGGAAGGCAATCAGCCCCAGCATTTT
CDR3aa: CASSREEGNQPQHF

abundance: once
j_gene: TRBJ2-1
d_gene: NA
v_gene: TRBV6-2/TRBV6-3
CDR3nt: TGTGCCAGCAGCCAAAGGGGTGGGGACAATGAGCAGTTCTTC
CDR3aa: CASSQRGGDNEQFF

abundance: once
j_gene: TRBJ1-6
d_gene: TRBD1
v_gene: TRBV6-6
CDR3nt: TGTGCCAGCAGTCGACAGGGGAGCGGCCAGGGTTCCTATAATTCACCCCTCCACTTT
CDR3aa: CASSRQGSGQGSYNSPLHF